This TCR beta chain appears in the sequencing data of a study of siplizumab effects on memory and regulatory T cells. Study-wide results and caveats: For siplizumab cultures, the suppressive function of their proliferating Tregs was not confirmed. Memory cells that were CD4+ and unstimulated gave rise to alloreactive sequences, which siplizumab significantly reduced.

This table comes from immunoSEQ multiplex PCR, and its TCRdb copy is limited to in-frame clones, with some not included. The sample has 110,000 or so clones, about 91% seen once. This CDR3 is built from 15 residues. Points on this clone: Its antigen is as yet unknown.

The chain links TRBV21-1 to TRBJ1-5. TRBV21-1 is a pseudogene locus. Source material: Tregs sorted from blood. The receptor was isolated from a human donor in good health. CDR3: CASSMEEEGNQPQHF. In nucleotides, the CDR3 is TGTGCCAGCAGCATGGAGGAAGAGGGCAATCAGCCCCAGCATTTT.